Described below is a single T cell receptor beta chain sequence and its context. Its specificity is unknown. This sample is part of a study of T cells in localized non-small cell lung cancer. Study outcomes and limitations: Heterogeneity within the tumor remains possible, as just one region underwent sequencing. Greater blood T cell density accompanied longer overall survival. It was uninvolved adjacent lung that showed the highest T cell clonality, exceeding tumor. The study detected a median around 61 of the top 100 tumor clones in adjacent lung.

The germline CDR1 and CDR2 sequences are SGHDT and YYEEEE. Deletions cut 4 bases from V and 0 bases from J, with 8 bases between. This CDR3 contains 14 residues. Assay used: immunoSEQ multiplex PCR; TCRdb lists only in-frame clones, some missing. The sample lists tens of thousands of clones; roughly 90% were seen once. V and J are TRBV5-6 and TRBJ1-5; no firm D call. This receptor was identified in a man aged 40 to 75 with stage I squamous cell lung carcinoma. Sequenced here: peripheral blood, sampled before any cancer treatment. Here the CDR3 reads CASSTGSSNQPQHF. The DNA of the CDR3 is TGTGCCAGCAGCACCGGGTCTAGCAATCAGCCCCAGCATTTT.